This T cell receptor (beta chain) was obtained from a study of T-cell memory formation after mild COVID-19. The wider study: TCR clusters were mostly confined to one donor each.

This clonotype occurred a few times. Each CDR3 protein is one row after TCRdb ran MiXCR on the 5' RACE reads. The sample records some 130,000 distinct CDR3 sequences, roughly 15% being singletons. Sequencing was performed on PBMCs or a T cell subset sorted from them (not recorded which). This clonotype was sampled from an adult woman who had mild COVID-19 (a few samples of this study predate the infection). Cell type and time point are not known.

The CDR3 loop is CASSGGSYPGDEQFF. The CDR3 DNA reads as TGTGCCAGCAGCGGCGGGTCCTATCCTGGCGATGAGCAGTTCTTC. The chain is built from TRBV14 and TRBJ2-1, with D possibly TRBD2 on 5 matching bases. Trimming shortened V by 5 bases and J by 8 bases, and 19 bases separated the two germline ends. Germline V gives CDR1 SGHDN, CDR2 FVKESK. The CDR3 totals 15 residues.